The T cell receptor (beta chain) described here comes from a study of T cells after yellow fever vaccination. Turning to the study itself: Low-cell-number fractions were prepared with SMART-Seq v4 Ultra Low Input. Study-wide results and limits: Among primary-vaccination clones, most reappeared after the booster, at roughly 96% for CD4 and around 90% for CD8. FACS-sorted repertoires might harbor abundant contaminating clonotypes from the bulk population.

In its sample, this clonotype was seen many times. Its antigen remains unknown. The CDR3 loop spans 14 amino acids. V lost 2 bases, J lost 7 bases, and 12 bases lay in between. The germline gives CDR1 SGDLS, CDR2 YYNGEE. UMIs were added to TCR cDNA along with a universal primer site when it was made by 5'RACE template switching. One entry per CDR3 protein, called by TCRdb with MiXCR from the 5' RACE reads. The table includes a few hundred thousand distinct CDR3 sequences, about 3.5% detected once. J is TRBJ2-2 and V is TRBV9, with D perhaps TRBD1 (6 bases). The sample consisted of PBMCs, taken on the day of the yellow fever booster vaccination. This clonotype was obtained from a man younger than 35 who received the YFV17D yellow fever vaccine. The DNA for the CDR3 is TGTGCCAGCAGCGTTTCAGGGGTAGGCGGGGAGCTGTTTTTT. Its translation: CASSVSGVGGELFF.